Described below is a single TCR beta chain sequence and its context. This sample stems from a study of blood T cell repertoires in COVID-19. At the level of the study: COVID-19 samples, acute and convalescent, were from the United States, Italy and Spain. PBMCs, B-cell-depleted T cells, or T cells provided the cDNA or gDNA that made up the material.

The CDR3 is 15 residues long. With 6 bases clipped from V and 0 bases from J, the junction kept 6 bases outside the gene matches. Germline V CDR1 and CDR2: SGHRS, YFSETQ. Original methodology: Amplified reference gene primers provided the basis for estimating nucleated cell counts. Sequencing used immunoSEQ multiplex PCR; TCRdb keeps in-frame clones, though not all of them. The D gene and trimming were derived from the DNA, and the V and J assignments and clone size from that table. The sample holds a few hundred thousand clones, around 82% seen once. The origin of this receptor is a human donor in a cohort sampled during active COVID-19. The chain joins TRBV5-1 to TRBJ2-3; TRBD1 matches 8 bases. Material: peripheral blood. This CDR3 reads CASTAGGSSTDTQYF. CDR3 nucleotides: TGCGCCAGCACCGCAGGGGGCTCTAGCACAGATACGCAGTATTTT.